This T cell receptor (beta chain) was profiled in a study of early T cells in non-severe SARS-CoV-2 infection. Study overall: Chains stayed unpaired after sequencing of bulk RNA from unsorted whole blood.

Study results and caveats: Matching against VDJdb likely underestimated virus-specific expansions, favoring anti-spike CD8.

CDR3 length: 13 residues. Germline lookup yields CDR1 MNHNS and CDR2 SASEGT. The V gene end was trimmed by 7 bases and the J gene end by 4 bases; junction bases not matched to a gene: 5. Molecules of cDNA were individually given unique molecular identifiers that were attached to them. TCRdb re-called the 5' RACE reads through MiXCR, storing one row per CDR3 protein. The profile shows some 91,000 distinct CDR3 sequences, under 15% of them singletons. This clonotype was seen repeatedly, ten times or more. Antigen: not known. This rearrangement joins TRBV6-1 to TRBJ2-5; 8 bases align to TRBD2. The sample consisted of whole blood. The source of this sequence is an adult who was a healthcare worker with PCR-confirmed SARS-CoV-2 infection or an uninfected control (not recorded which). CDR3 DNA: TGTGCCAGCAATGGACTAGCACGAGAGACCCAGTACTTC. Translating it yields CASNGLARETQYF.